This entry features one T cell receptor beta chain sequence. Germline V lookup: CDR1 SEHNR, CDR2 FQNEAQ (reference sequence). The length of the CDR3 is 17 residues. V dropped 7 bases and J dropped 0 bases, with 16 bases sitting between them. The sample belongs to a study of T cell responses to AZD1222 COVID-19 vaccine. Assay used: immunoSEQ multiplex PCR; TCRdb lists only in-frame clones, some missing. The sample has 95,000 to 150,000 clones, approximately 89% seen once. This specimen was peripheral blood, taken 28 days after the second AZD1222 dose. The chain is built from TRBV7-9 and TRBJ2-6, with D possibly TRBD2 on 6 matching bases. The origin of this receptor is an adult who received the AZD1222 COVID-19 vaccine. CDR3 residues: CASIPTGVFSGANVLTF. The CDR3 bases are TGTGCCAGCATCCCAACGGGGGTCTTCTCTGGGGCCAACGTCCTGACTTTC.